This T cell receptor beta chain was profiled in a study of blood T cell repertoires in COVID-19. Assay: immunoSEQ multiplex PCR; the TCRdb copy retains only in-frame clones and omits some. The sample has approximately 340,000 clones; 91% are singletons. The sample taken for sequencing was PBMCs or T cells enriched from blood (not recorded which). This clonotype was obtained from a woman between 35 and 50 years old who had been exposed to COVID-19.

CDR3 loop: CSVGGGSYGYTF. CDR3 nucleotides: TGCAGCGTAGGGGGGGGCAGCTATGGCTACACCTTC. This sequence joins TRBV29-1 and TRBJ1-2, with D perhaps TRBD1 (6 bases). Germline V lookup: CDR1 SQVTM, CDR2 ANQGSEA. The CDR3 is made up of 12 amino acids. The V gene lost 6 bases and the J gene lost 4 bases, with 12 bases spanning the gap.